The clone carrying this T cell receptor (beta chain) has a single count. This sample includes further DNA sequences coding for the same CDR3. These data belong to a study of glioma-infiltrating T cells after dendritic cell vaccination. The immunoSEQ assay amplified TCRB CDR3 from up to 2 ug DNA. The method was immunoSEQ multiplex PCR; TCRdb's version includes in-frame clones alone and lacks a portion of them. Of under 70,000 clones listed, 80% to 85% are singletons. Germline V CDR1 and CDR2: SGHRS, YFSETQ. The CDR3 has 15 residues. The ends were cut back, 0 bases at V and 10 bases at J, with 16 bases in the middle. Patients had residual fresh-frozen tumor tissue and more than two years of survival data. Blood PBMC samples: pre-vaccination, two weeks post third vaccination, and at tumor progression.

The material sequenced was blood, taken before dendritic cell vaccination. The chain couples TRBV5-1 to TRBJ1-4, with D possibly matching TRBD1 (6 bases). The TCR was taken from a human donor with glioblastoma. In DNA, the CDR3 is TGCGCCAGCAGCTTGGAGGGGCAGGGGCCGTCAAAACTGTTTTTT. Translated: CASSLEGQGPSKLFF.